This passage covers 21 T cell receptor beta chains from one sample sequenced in a study of blood T cell repertoires in COVID-19. Clones were sequenced by immunoSEQ multiplex PCR, and TCRdb holds only the in-frame ones, with some missing. Of roughly 100,000 clones in the sample, 81% are singletons; the top ten hold 30% to 45%. Sequencing used peripheral blood. The receptor source for this set is an elderly man with acute or convalescent COVID-19.

V usage is TRBV7-2 and J usage is TRBJ2-3; 11 nucleotides align to TRBD2. V lost 5 bases and J lost 2; bases outside the gene matches: 6. Germline V CDR1 and CDR2: SGHTA, FQGNSA. The CDR3 has 16 amino acids. The chain's CDR3 is CASSMGLAATTDTQYF. The CDR3 DNA reads as TGTGCCAGCAGCATGGGACTAGCGGCTACCACAGATACGCAGTATTTT.

The chain joins TRBV5-1 to TRBJ2-7; 7 positions match TRBD1. CDR1 is SGHRS, CDR2 YFSETQ, per germline. Trimming cost V 4 bases and J 0 bases; bases outside gene matches: 4. The CDR3 length is 14 residues. DNA of the CDR3: TGCGCCAGCAGCCCCGGGACAGTCTCCTACGAGCAGTACTTC. This translates into CASSPGTVSYEQYF.

A remark on this clone: Different DNA sequences within this sample yield the same CDR3. This chain links TRBV5-1 with TRBJ2-3; possibly TRBD1 for D (6 bases). The ends were cut back, 4 bases at V and 1 base at J, with 10 bases in the middle. The CDR3 is 14 residues long. The germline V gene encodes CDR1 SGHRS and CDR2 YFSETQ. The CDR3 region is CASSGGRGTDTQYF. The CDR3 DNA reads as TGCGCCAGCAGCGGGGGCCGGGGCACAGATACGCAGTATTTT.

This clone was counted between two and nine times. For the CDR3, the DNA is TGTGCCAGCAGGACTAGCGGGAGTCTTACCAATGAGCAGTTCTTC. This gives the protein CASRTSGSLTNEQFF. This chain connects TRBV25-1 to TRBJ2-1; TRBD2 matches 12 bases. V was pared by 6 bases and J by 6 bases, with 6 bases of the junction left unmatched. The CDR3 contains 15 residues. CDR1 MGHDK and CDR2 SYGVNS come from the germline V gene.

The chain couples TRBV28 to TRBJ2-7; 8 positions match TRBD2. V trimming: 7 bases; J trimming: 4 bases; junction bases outside the gene matches: 6. The germline V gene has CDR1 MDHEN and CDR2 SYDVKM. This CDR3 comprises 13 residues. The CDR3 spells CASIKTSDYEQYF. CDR3 coding DNA: TGTGCCAGCATTAAGACTAGCGATTACGAGCAGTACTTC.

This chain connects TRBV28 to TRBJ1-5; tentatively, D is TRBD1 (5 bases). The CDR3 totals 15 residues. Germline loops: CDR1 MDHEN, CDR2 SYDVKM. Trimming cost V 9 bases and J 2 bases, with 17 bases left between them. CDR3 amino acids: CASWVREGGNQPQHF. The CDR3 nucleotides read TGTGCCAGTTGGGTCAGGGAAGGGGGCAATCAGCCCCAGCATTTT.

The rearrangement joins TRBV30 to TRBJ2-1, with D perhaps TRBD1 (8 bases). Germline CDR1 and CDR2: GTSNPN and SVGIG (reference sequence). The CDR3 totals 20 residues. V lost 2 bases, J lost 6 bases, and 32 bases lay in between. CDR3 in amino acids: CAWSKRMLDREGYLGNEQFF. CDR3 bases: TGTGCCTGGAGTAAGAGGATGTTGGACAGGGAGGGCTACTTGGGCAATGAGCAGTTCTTC.

The rearrangement links TRBV19 to TRBJ1-5; perhaps TRBD1 as D (6 bases). CDR3 length: 16 amino acids. V shed 6 bases and J shed 0 bases, with 15 bases lying between them. Germline-derived CDR1 and CDR2 are LNHDA and SQIVND (reference sequence). CDR3 residues: CASRNPDRLSNQPQHF. The CDR3 DNA is TGTGCCAGTAGAAACCCGGACAGACTTAGCAATCAGCCCCAGCATTTT.

The V gene is TRBV20-1, the J gene TRBJ2-1; D is unresolved. From germline, CDR1 is DFQATT and CDR2 SNEGSKA (reference sequence). The ends were cut back, 3 bases at V and 0 bases at J, with 9 bases in the middle. The CDR3 contains 14 residues. The CDR3 sequence is CSASLYSSYNEQFF. CDR3 DNA sequence: TGCAGTGCTAGTCTTTACAGCTCCTACAATGAGCAGTTCTTC.

V and J are TRBV29-1 and TRBJ2-2, with D possibly matching TRBD1 (5 bases). The germline V gene encodes CDR1 SQVTM and CDR2 ANQGSEA. V was clipped by 5 bases and J by 7 bases, with 14 bases between them. This CDR3 is 13 amino acids long. The CDR3 DNA follows: TGCAGCGTTTTACGACAGAGTAACGGGGAGCTGTTTTTT. Its protein is CSVLRQSNGELFF.

The chain links TRBV14 to TRBJ2-3; D is perhaps TRBD2 (5 bases). Looked up from germline, CDR1 is SGHDN and CDR2 is FVKESK. V gave up 1 base and J gave up 5 bases, with 16 bases separating them. The CDR3 covers 16 residues. CDR3 sequence reads: CASSQVPSGGVDTQYF. CDR3 sequence (DNA): TGTGCCAGCAGCCAAGTACCCAGTGGAGGCGTAGATACGCAGTATTTT.

Turning to this clone: One end of the junction fails to match germline, which may point to a read error. The J gene is TRBJ2-7, the V gene TRBV11-2; 9 nucleotides agree with TRBD1. Germline CDR1 reads SGHAT; CDR2 reads FQNNGV. The CDR3 covers 12 residues. The CDR3: CASSSSTGTGLF. The CDR3 DNA is TGTGCCAGCAGCTCAAGTACCGGGACAGGGCTCTTC.

This clone was seen a single time. V is TRBV5-5 and J is TRBJ2-5; weak D call: TRBD2 (6 bases). The CDR3 sequence is 14 residues long. The germline V gene has CDR1 SGHKS and CDR2 YYEKEE (reference sequence). V shed 3 bases and J shed 4 bases, with 13 bases lying between them. Here the CDR3 reads CASSSPSAGETQYF. The CDR3 DNA reads as TGTGCCAGCAGCTCCCCCTCAGCGGGAGAGACCCAGTACTTC.

V is TRBV3-1 (or the pseudogene TRBV3-2) and J is TRBJ2-1; TRBD2 aligns across 8 bases. This CDR3 has 15 residues. Germline V gives CDR1 LGHDT, CDR2 YNNKEL (reference sequence). The V gene end was trimmed by 4 bases and the J gene end by 4 bases; junction bases not matched to a gene: 6. The CDR3 reads CASSRLSGTYNEQFF. Here the CDR3 DNA reads TGTGCCAGCAGCCGACTTAGCGGGACTTACAATGAGCAGTTCTTC.

The chain employs TRBV5-1 and TRBJ2-7; 10 positions match TRBD2. Germline loops: CDR1 SGHRS, CDR2 YFSETQ. This CDR3 is 14 amino acids long. V lost 4 bases and J lost 4; bases outside the gene matches: 5. CDR3 DNA sequence: TGCGCCAGCAGCGATCTAGCGGGAGCATACGAGCAGTACTTC. Its protein is CASSDLAGAYEQYF. Variable domain in full (rest from reference TRBV5-1 and TRBJ2-7): KAGVTQTPRYLIKTRGQQVTLSCSPISGHRSVSWYQQTPGQGLQFLFEYFSETQRNKGNFPGRFSGRQFSNSRSEMNVSTLELGDSALYLCASSDLAGAYEQYFGPGTRLTVT.

This chain uses TRBV28 with TRBJ1-2; 9 bases agree with TRBD1. V shed 5 bases, J shed 7 bases, and the junction held 11 bases outside the gene matches. There are 15 residues in the CDR3. Germline-derived CDR1 and CDR2 are MDHEN and SYDVKM. CDR3 sequence: CASSPAGTGYGGYTF. CDR3 sequence (DNA): TGTGCCAGCAGTCCGGCCGGGACAGGGTACGGTGGCTACACCTTC.

The chain couples TRBV28 to TRBJ1-5, with D maybe TRBD1 (5 bases). V was shortened by 3 bases and J by 6 bases, with 12 bases between the two germline ends. CDR1 and CDR2 (germline): MDHEN, SYDVKM. The CDR3 runs to 14 residues. The chain's CDR3 is CASSFGAGLQPQHF. The DNA for the CDR3 is TGTGCCAGCAGTTTTGGAGCAGGGCTTCAGCCCCAGCATTTT.

The chain uses TRBV30 and TRBJ1-5, with TRBD1 matching over 7 bases. The V gene end was trimmed by 3 bases and the J gene end by 1 base; junction bases not matched to a gene: 9. The CDR3 runs to 16 residues. The germline V gene encodes CDR1 GTSNPN and CDR2 SVGIG (reference sequence). The CDR3 bases are TGTGCCTGGAGGGAGAGGGGGCGGGGAAGCAATCAGCCCCAGCATTTT. Encoded protein: CAWRERGRGSNQPQHF.

This sequence joins TRBV29-1 and TRBJ2-2; TRBD1 agrees at 9 bases. This CDR3 contains 14 residues. CDR1 SQVTM and CDR2 ANQGSEA come from the germline V gene. V was clipped by 5 bases and J by 4 bases; unmatched bases: 5. CDR3: CSVRGTGRTGELFF. CDR3 sequence (DNA): TGCAGCGTTCGAGGGACAGGGCGCACCGGGGAGCTGTTTTTT.

The chain employs TRBV14 and TRBJ1-6; D gene unclear. Germline CDR1 SGHDN, CDR2 FVKESK. Trimming removed 6 bases from V and 2 bases from J, with 11 bases in between. The CDR3 extends over 15 amino acids. The CDR3 region is CASSPAGTYNSPLHF. CDR3 DNA: TGTGCCAGCAGTCCCGCGGGAACCTATAATTCACCCCTCCACTTT.

This clone was detected only once. The chain joins TRBV14 to TRBJ2-7; D possibly corresponds to TRBD1 (5 bases). The CDR3 loop spans 14 amino acids. Germline V CDR1 and CDR2: SGHDN, FVKESK. The V and J ends lost 3 bases and 2 bases respectively, with 11 bases between them. The CDR3 DNA is TGTGCCAGCAGCCAGCAAAAGGGGCCCTACGAGCAGTACTTC. Translating it yields CASSQQKGPYEQYF.